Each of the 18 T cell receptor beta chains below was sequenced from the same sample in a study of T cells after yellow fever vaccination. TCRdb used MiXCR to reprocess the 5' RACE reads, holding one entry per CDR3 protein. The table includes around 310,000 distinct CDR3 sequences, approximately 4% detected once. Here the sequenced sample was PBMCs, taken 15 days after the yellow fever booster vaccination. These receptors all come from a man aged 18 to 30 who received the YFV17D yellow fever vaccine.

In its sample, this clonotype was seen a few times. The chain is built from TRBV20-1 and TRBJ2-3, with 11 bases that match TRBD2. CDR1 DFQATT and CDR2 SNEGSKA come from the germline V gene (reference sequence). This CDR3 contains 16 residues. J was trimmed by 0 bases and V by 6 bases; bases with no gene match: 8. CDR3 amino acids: CSARRLAGGSTDTQYF. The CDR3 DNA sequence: TGCAGTGCAAGAAGGCTAGCGGGGGGTAGCACAGATACGCAGTATTTT.

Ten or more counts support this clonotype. The CDR3 nucleotides read TGTGCCAGCAGCCAAGGTGTGGGGCCACGTGTAAGCCAGTACTTC. It is translated as CASSQGVGPRVSQYF. V is TRBV4-2 and J is TRBJ2-5; D might be TRBD1 (5 bases). The CDR3 contains 15 residues. The V end was cut by 1 base, the J end by 10 bases, with 19 bases between. CDR1 and CDR2 from the germline V gene are LGHNA and YNFKEQ.

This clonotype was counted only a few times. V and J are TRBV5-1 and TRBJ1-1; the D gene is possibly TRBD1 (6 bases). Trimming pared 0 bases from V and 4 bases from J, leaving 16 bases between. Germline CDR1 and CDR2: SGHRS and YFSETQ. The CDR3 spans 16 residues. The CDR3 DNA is TGCGCCAGCAGCTTGGGCATCAGGGGCTCGGGCACTGAAGCTTTCTTT. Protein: CASSLGIRGSGTEAFF.

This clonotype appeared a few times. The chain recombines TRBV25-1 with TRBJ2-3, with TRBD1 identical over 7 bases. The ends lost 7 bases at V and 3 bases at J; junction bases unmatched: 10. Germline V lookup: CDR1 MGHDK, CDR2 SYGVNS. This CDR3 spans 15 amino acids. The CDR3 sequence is CASTPTGKGTDTQYF. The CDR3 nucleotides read TGTGCCAGCACTCCGACAGGGAAGGGAACAGATACGCAGTATTTT.

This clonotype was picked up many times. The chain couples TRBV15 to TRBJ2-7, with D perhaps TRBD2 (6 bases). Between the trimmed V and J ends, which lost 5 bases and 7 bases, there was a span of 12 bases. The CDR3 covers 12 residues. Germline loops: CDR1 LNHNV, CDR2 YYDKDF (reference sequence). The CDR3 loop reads CATSADRGEQYF. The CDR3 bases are TGTGCCACCAGCGCGGACCGGGGGGAGCAGTACTTC.

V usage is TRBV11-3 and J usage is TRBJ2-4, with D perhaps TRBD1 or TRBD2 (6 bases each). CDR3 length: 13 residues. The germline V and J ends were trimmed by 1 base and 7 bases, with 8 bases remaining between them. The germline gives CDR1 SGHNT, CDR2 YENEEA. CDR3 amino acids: CASSLGGANIQYF. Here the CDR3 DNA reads TGTGCCAGCAGCTTAGGGGGGGCCAACATTCAGTACTTC.

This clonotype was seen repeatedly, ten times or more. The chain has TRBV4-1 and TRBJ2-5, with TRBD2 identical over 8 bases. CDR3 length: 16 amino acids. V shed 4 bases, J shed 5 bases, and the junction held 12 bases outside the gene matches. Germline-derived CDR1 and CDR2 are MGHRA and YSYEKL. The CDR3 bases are TGCGCCAGCAGCCTCCGGACTAGCAGCCTTGGCGAGACCCAGTACTTC. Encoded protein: CASSLRTSSLGETQYF.

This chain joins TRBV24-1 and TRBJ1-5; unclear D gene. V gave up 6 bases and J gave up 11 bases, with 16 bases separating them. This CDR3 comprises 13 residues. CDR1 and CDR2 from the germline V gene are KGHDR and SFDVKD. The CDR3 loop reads CATSHPGTGSQHF. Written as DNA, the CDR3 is TGTGCCACCAGTCACCCTGGTACGGGGTCCCAGCATTTT.

The CDR3 nucleotides are TGCGCCAGCAGGAGCGTCCCTGCCACCTACAATGAGCAGTTCTTC. Amino acid sequence: CASRSVPATYNEQFF. The rearrangement links TRBV4-1 to TRBJ2-1; D remains unclear. Germline V gene sequence: CDR1 MGHRA, CDR2 YSYEKL. Trimming left V 6 bases short and J 2 bases short, with 14 bases between. There are 15 residues in the CDR3.

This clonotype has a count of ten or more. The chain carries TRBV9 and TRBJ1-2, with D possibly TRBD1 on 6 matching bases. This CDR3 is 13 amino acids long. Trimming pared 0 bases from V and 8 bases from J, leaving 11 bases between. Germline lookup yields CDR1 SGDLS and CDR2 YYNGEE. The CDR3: CASSVAGAGGYTF. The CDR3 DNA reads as TGTGCCAGCAGCGTAGCAGGGGCAGGAGGCTACACCTTC.

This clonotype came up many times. The CDR3, as DNA: TGCGCCAGCAGCACCGGACCCGGGGACTATGGCTACACCTTC. Translated, it gives CASSTGPGDYGYTF. The rearrangement links TRBV5-1 to TRBJ1-2; the D is unclear. This CDR3 has 14 residues. V was cut by 4 bases and J by 3 bases, with 13 bases left in between. Germline CDR1 is SGHRS and CDR2 is YFSETQ.

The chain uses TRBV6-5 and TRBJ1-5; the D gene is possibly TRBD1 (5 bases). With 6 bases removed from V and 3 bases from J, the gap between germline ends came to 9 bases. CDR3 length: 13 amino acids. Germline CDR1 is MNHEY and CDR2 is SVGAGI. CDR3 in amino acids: CASSRQNNQPQHF. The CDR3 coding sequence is TGTGCCAGCAGCCGACAGAACAATCAGCCCCAGCATTTT.

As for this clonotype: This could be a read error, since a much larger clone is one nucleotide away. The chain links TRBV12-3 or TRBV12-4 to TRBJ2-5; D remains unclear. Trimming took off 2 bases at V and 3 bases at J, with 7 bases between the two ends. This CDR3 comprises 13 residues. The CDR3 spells CASSLTDEETQYF. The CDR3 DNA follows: TGTGCCAGCAGTTTAACTGACGAAGAGACCCAGTACTTC.

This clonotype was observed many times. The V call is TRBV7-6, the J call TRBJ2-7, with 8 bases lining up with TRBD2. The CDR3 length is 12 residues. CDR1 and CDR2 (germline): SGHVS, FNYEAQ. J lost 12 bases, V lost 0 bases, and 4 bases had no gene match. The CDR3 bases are TGTGCCAGCAGCTTAGCTAGCGGGAATGCGTACTTC. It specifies CASSLASGNAYF.

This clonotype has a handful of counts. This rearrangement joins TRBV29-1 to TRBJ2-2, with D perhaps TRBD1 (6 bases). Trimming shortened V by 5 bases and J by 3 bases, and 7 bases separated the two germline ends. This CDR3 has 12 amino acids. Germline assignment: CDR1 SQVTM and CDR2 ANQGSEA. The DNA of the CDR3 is TGCAGCGTTCAGGGGTACACCGGGGAGCTGTTTTTT. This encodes CSVQGYTGELFF.

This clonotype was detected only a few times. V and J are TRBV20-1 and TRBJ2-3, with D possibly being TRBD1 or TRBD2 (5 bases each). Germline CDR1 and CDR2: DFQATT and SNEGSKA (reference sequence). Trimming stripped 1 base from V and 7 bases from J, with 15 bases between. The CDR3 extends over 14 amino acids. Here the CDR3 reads CSARGTTRGYTQYF. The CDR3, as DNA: TGCAGTGCTAGAGGCACTACTAGGGGTTATACGCAGTATTTT.

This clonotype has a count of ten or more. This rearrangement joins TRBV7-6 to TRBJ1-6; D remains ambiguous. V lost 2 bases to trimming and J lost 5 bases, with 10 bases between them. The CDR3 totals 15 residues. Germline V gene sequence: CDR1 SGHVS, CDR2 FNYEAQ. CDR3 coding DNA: TGTGCCAGCAGCTTAAGCCCCTACGATAATTCACCCCTCCACTTT. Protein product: CASSLSPYDNSPLHF.

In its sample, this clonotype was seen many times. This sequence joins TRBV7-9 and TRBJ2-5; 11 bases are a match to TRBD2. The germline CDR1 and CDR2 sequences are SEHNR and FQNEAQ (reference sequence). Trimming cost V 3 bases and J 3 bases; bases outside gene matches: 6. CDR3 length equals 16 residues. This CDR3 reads CASSFGTSGGEETQYF. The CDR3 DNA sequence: TGTGCCAGCAGCTTCGGAACTAGCGGGGGAGAAGAGACCCAGTACTTC.